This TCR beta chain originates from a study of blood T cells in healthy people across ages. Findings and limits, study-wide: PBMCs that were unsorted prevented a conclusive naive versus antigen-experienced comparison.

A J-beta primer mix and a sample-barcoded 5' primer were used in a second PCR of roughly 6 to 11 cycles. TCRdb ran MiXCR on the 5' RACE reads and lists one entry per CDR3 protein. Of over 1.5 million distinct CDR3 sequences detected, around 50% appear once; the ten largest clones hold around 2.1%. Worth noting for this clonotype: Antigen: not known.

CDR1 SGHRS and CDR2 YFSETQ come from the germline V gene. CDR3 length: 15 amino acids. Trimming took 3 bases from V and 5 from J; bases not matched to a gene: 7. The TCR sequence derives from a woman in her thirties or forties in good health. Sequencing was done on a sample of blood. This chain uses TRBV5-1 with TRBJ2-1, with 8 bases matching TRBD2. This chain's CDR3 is CASSYGLASDNEQFF. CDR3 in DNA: TGCGCCAGCAGCTACGGACTAGCTAGCGACAATGAGCAGTTCTTC. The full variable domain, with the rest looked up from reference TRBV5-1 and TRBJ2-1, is KAGVTQTPRYLIKTRGQQVTLSCSPISGHRSVSWYQQTPGQGLQFLFEYFSETQRNKGNFPGRFSGRQFSNSRSEMNVSTLELGDSALYLCASSYGLASDNEQFFGPGTRLTVL.